One T cell receptor beta chain is described in this entry. Data came from immunoSEQ multiplex PCR; TCRdb stores just in-frame clones and leaves some out. The table records just over 15,000 clones, about nine tenths of them present only once. The record originates from a study of technical replicates of blood from four donors. In germline, CDR1 is MNHNS, CDR2 SASEGT. V was clipped by 0 bases and J by 2 bases, with 13 bases between them. The CDR3 is made up of 16 amino acids. The receptor comes from a human donor in good health. Sequenced material: PBMCs. This rearrangement joins TRBV6-1 to TRBJ1-2; D unresolved. CDR3 nucleotide sequence: TGTGCCAGCAGTGAAGCGACGGCATACAGCAACTATGGCTACACCTTC. Its translation: CASSEATAYSNYGYTF.